The 18 T cell receptor beta chains given below trace back to one sample, sequenced in a study of blood T cells in healthy people across ages. With a J-beta primer mix and a sample-barcoded 5' primer, a second PCR ran about 7 to 12 cycles. TCRdb recomputed calls from the 5' RACE reads with MiXCR, one row per CDR3 protein. The sample has 890,000 or so distinct CDR3 sequences, 62% seen once. The source material was blood. Receptor source: a young man in good health.

The CDR3 DNA follows: TGTGCCAGCAGTTTACCGCAGGTTTACAATGAGCAGTTCTTC. Translation: CASSLPQVYNEQFF. J is TRBJ2-1 and V is TRBV28; the D is unclear. The CDR3 runs 14 residues. Per the germline V gene, CDR1 is MDHEN and CDR2 is SYDVKM. V shed 2 bases and J shed 4 bases, with 9 bases lying between them.

The CDR3 protein is CASSESGRGQETQYF. The CDR3 DNA reads as TGCGCCAGCAGTGAATCGGGAAGGGGGCAAGAGACCCAGTACTTC. The V call is TRBV10-2, the J call TRBJ2-5; D may be TRBD1 (6 bases). Germline lookup yields CDR1 WSHSY and CDR2 SAAADI. Trimming cost V 3 bases and J 2 bases, with 13 bases left between them. CDR3 length equals 15 residues.

The chain combines TRBV13 with TRBJ1-3; tentatively, D is TRBD1 (5 bases). Germline CDR1 PRHDT, CDR2 FYEKMQ (reference sequence). The CDR3 is 16 amino acids. Trimming shortened V by 5 bases and J by 0 bases, and 14 bases separated the two germline ends. CDR3 coding DNA: TGTGCCAGCAGCGATCCGAGGGGAGGCTCTGGAAACACCATATATTTT. It specifies CASSDPRGGSGNTIYF.

The DNA of the CDR3 is TGCGCCAGCAGCCAAGACTCGTTGGGGTCCCGCTCCTACAATGAGCAGTTCTTC. It translates to CASSQDSLGSRSYNEQFF. The V gene is TRBV4-3, the J gene TRBJ2-1; D not resolved. There are 18 residues in the CDR3. Per germline, CDR1 LGHNA and CDR2 YSLEER. V lost 0 bases, J lost 0 bases, and 15 bases lay in between.

The V gene is TRBV10-3, the J gene TRBJ2-5, with D possibly being TRBD1 (5 bases). The V end was cut by 6 bases, the J end by 3 bases, with 14 bases between. Germline values: CDR1 ENHRY, CDR2 SYGVKD. The CDR3 covers 14 residues. CDR3 in DNA: TGTGCCATCAGGGACGCAGGGCAAGAAGAGACCCAGTACTTC. Encoded protein: CAIRDAGQEETQYF.

This clonotype appeared a few times. The CDR3 is CSGPQLYGYTF. The CDR3 DNA is TGCAGTGGCCCACAGCTCTATGGCTACACCTTC. The chain carries TRBV20-1 and TRBJ1-2, with D uncertain. Per the germline V gene, CDR1 is DFQATT and CDR2 is SNEGSKA (reference sequence). The CDR3 runs 11 residues. Trimming removed 7 bases at V and 4 bases at J, with 10 bases between.

The chain uses TRBV4-2 and TRBJ1-2, with TRBD1 identical over 7 bases. Germline-derived CDR1 and CDR2 are LGHNA and YNFKEQ. V lost 3 bases and J lost 5; bases outside the gene matches: 9. This CDR3 spans 15 amino acids. This CDR3 is CASSQDRGQPYGYTF. The CDR3 nucleotides read TGTGCCAGCAGCCAGGATAGGGGGCAGCCTTATGGCTACACCTTC.

The J gene is TRBJ2-5, the V gene TRBV20-1; TRBD2 matches 9 bases. The CDR3 has 16 residues. Trimming removed 6 bases from V and 0 bases from J; junction bases left unmatched: 11. Germline values: CDR1 DFQATT, CDR2 SNEGSKA (reference sequence). CDR3 DNA sequence: TGCAGTGCGCGAGGTCTAGCGGGGACGTACCAAGAGACCCAGTACTTC. Translating gives CSARGLAGTYQETQYF.

The V call is TRBV9, the J call TRBJ2-1; TRBD2 is a possible D gene (5 bases). The CDR3 consists of 17 residues. V lost 1 base and J lost 5, with 19 bases in between. Germline CDR1 reads SGDLS; CDR2 reads YYNGEE. The CDR3 DNA reads TGTGCCAGCAGCGTAAGTTTAGGTGATTACGGGAACAATGAGCAGTTCTTC. It specifies CASSVSLGDYGNNEQFF. The whole variable domain, remainder taken from reference TRBV9 and TRBJ2-1, is DSGVTQTPKHLITATGQRVTLRCSPRSGDLSVYWYQQSLDQGLQFLIQYYNGEERAKGNILERFSAQQFPDLHSELNLSSLELGDSALYFCASSVSLGDYGNNEQFFGPGTRLTVL.

J is TRBJ2-3 and V is TRBV12-3 or TRBV12-4; 10 bases fit TRBD2. The CDR3 runs to 12 residues. The CDR3 reads CVTSGDTDTQYF. The CDR3 region has the DNA TGTGTAACTAGCGGGGACACAGATACGCAGTATTTT.

This chain uses TRBV4-3 with TRBJ2-5, with D maybe TRBD1 (5 bases). The J call is in doubt because the DNA end fits TRBJ2-7 better. CDR1 LGHNA and CDR2 YSLEER come from the germline V gene. This CDR3 comprises 15 residues. The CDR3 protein is CASSQEEDRFYEQYF. The CDR3 bases are TGCGCCAGCAGCCAAGAGGAAGACAGATTCTACGAGCAGTACTTC.

The chain combines TRBV29-1 with TRBJ2-2; 7 positions agree with TRBD1. The CDR3 contains 14 residues. Trimming removed 3 bases from V and 7 bases from J; junction bases left unmatched: 8. Germline loops: CDR1 SQVTM, CDR2 ANQGSEA. CDR3 bases: TGCAGCGTTGACTTACAGGGGCATAACGGGGAGCTGTTTTTT. Protein product: CSVDLQGHNGELFF.

The chain employs TRBV29-1 and TRBJ2-7; 12 nucleotides align to TRBD2. The closer fit of TRBJ2-1 to the DNA end suggests the J call may be wrong. The germline CDR1 and CDR2 sequences are SQVTM and ANQGSEA. CDR3 length: 14 amino acids. The CDR3 loop is CSVDRTSGVYEQFF. In DNA, the CDR3 is TGCAGCGTTGATCGGACTAGCGGGGTCTATGAGCAGTTCTTC.

V is TRBV29-1 and J is TRBJ2-3; D may be TRBD2 (5 bases). From germline, CDR1 is SQVTM and CDR2 ANQGSEA. V lost 4 bases, J lost 0 bases, and 20 bases lay in between. The CDR3 length is 17 residues. CDR3 sequence (DNA): TGCAGCGTTGGAGGGTTCTGGGTCGTTACTAGCACAGATACGCAGTATTTT. The encoded protein is CSVGGFWVVTSTDTQYF.

The V and J genes are TRBV29-1 and TRBJ2-3; D ambiguous. V was trimmed by 4 bases and J by 0 bases, leaving 11 bases between them. Germline V gene data show CDR1 as SQVTM and CDR2 as ANQGSEA. This CDR3 has 14 amino acids. For the CDR3, the DNA is TGCAGCGTTGCTGTGGGAAGCAGCACAGATACGCAGTATTTT. Translation: CSVAVGSSTDTQYF.

This chain uses TRBV7-2 with TRBJ2-4, with TRBD1 identical over 10 bases. CDR1 is SGHTA and CDR2 is FQGNSA in the germline V gene. V lost 5 bases, J lost 3 bases, and 4 bases stayed unmatched. The length of the CDR3 is 15 residues. CDR3 sequence reads: CASSTRTGGKNIQYF. In DNA, the CDR3 is TGTGCCAGCAGCACCAGGACAGGGGGCAAAAACATTCAGTACTTC.

This clonotype was seen at least ten times. The chain joins TRBV29-1 to TRBJ2-1, with 9 nucleotides matching TRBD2. This CDR3 spans 15 amino acids. CDR1 and CDR2 from the germline V gene are SQVTM and ANQGSEA. After removal of 7 bases from V and 3 bases from J, the junction contained 10 bases not matched to a gene. CDR3 region: CSGRGAGGLYNEQFF. CDR3 nucleotide sequence: TGCAGCGGCCGGGGCGCGGGGGGGCTCTACAATGAGCAGTTCTTC.

This clonotype was detected only once. This chain links TRBV7-9 with TRBJ2-3; 7 bases agree with TRBD1. This CDR3 is 17 amino acids long. Germline V gives CDR1 SEHNR, CDR2 FQNEAQ (reference sequence). J gave up 2 bases and V 1 base, and 9 bases lay outside the gene matches. Here the CDR3 reads CASSLGTGWGLTDTQYF. CDR3 sequence (DNA): TGTGCCAGCAGCTTAGGGACAGGATGGGGTCTCACAGATACGCAGTATTTT.